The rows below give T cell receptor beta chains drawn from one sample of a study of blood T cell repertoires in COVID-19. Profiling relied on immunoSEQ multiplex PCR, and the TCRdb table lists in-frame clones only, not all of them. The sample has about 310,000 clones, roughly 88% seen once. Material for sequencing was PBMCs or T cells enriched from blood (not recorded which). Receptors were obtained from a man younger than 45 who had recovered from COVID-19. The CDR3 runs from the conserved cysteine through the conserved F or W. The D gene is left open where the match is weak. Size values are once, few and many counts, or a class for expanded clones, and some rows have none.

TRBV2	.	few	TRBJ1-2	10	CASRAYGYTF	TGTGCCAGCAGAGCCTATGGCTACACCTTC
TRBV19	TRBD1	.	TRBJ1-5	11	CASSDRDPQHF	TGTGCCAGTAGTGACAGGGATCCCCAGCATTTT
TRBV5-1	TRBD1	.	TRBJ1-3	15	CASSFGQGAGNTIYF	TGCGCCAGCAGCTTCGGACAGGGGGCTGGAAACACCATATATTTT
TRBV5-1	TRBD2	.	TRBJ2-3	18	CASSAGTSGGLGTDTQYF	TGCGCCAGCAGCGCTGGGACTAGCGGGGGCCTCGGCACAGATACGCAGTATTTT
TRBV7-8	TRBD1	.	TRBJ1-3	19	CASSLGQGAILRSGNTIYF	TGTGCCAGCAGCCTGGGACAGGGGGCCATCCTTCGCTCTGGAAACACCATATATTTT
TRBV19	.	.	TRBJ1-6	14	CASSPLAENSPLHF	TGTGCCAGTAGTCCCCTCGCGGAGAATTCACCCCTCCACTTT
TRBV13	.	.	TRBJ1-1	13	CASTPGGDTEAFF	TGTGCCAGCACGCCTGGGGGGGACACTGAAGCTTTCTTT
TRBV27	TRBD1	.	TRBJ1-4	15	CASRELTGGAGKLFF	TGTGCCAGCAGGGAACTGACAGGGGGCGCCGGAAAACTGTTTTTT
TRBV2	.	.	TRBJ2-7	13	CASSEVGSYEQYF	TGTGCCAGCAGTGAAGTCGGTTCCTACGAGCAGTACTTC
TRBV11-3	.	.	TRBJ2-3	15	CASSSQGGSTDTQYF	TGTGCCAGCAGCTCCCAGGGGGGTAGCACAGATACGCAGTATTTT
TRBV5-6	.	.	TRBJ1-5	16	CASSLANRRSNQPQHF	TGTGCCAGCAGCTTGGCCAACAGGAGAAGCAATCAGCCCCAGCATTTT
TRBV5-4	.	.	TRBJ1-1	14	CASSLKGVNTEAFF	TGTGCCAGCAGCTTGAAAGGGGTGAACACTGAAGCTTTCTTT
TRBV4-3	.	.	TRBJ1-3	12	CASSQRGNTIYF	TGCGCCAGCAGCCAAAGGGGGAACACCATATATTTT
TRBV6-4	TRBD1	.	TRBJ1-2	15	CASKRDRSTLYGYTF	TGTGCCAGCAAACGGGACAGGTCAACCCTCTATGGCTACACCTTC
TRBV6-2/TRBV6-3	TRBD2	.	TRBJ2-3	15	CASSFGLAGGDTQYF	TGTGCCAGCAGTTTTGGACTAGCGGGAGGAGATACGCAGTATTTT
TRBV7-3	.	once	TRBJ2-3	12	CASSSGPATQYF	TGTGCCAGCAGCTCCGGTCCCGCTACGCAGTATTTT
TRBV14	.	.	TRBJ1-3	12	CASSPTGNTIYF	TGTGCCAGCAGCCCAACTGGAAACACCATATATTTT
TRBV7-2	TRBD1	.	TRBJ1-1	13	CASSFDRDTEAFF	TGTGCCAGCAGCTTCGACAGGGACACTGAAGCTTTCTTT
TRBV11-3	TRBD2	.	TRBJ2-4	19	CASSLDGTSGGGSKNIQYF	TGTGCCAGCAGCTTAGATGGGACTAGCGGGGGCGGGTCCAAAAACATTCAGTACTTC
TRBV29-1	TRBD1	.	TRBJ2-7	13	CSVRPQGAGEQYF	TGCAGCGTTCGACCACAGGGGGCCGGCGAGCAGTACTTC
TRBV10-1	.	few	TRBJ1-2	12	CASPGGGRGYTF	TGCGCCAGCCCCGGCGGGGGCCGGGGCTACACCTTC
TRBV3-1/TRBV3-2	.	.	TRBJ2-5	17	CASSRPSGASAQETQYF	TGTGCCAGCAGCCGACCTTCTGGCGCTAGCGCCCAAGAGACCCAGTACTTC
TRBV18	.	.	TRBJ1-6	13	CASSRDRAGDLHF	TGTGCCAGCTCCCGCGACAGAGCAGGAGACCTCCACTTT